The clone carrying this T cell receptor (beta chain) was detected only a few times. Its cognate antigen is unknown. Primed by a sample-barcoded 5' primer and a J-beta primer mix, a second PCR proceeded for roughly 6 to 12 cycles. With 12 random nucleotides, a template-switch adaptor tagged each individual cDNA molecule. Each CDR3 protein is one row after TCRdb ran MiXCR on the 5' RACE reads. The sample records about 780,000 distinct CDR3 sequences, roughly 46% being singletons. This CDR3 has 14 amino acids. Germline V gene sequence: CDR1 LNHNV, CDR2 YYDKDF (reference sequence). Trimming removed 0 bases at V and 12 bases at J, with 15 bases between. This entry belongs to a study of blood T cells in healthy people across ages. Study-wide context: Template switching captured about one barcoded beta molecule per two T cells.

Whole-study results and caveats: Unsorted PBMCs prevented conclusive naive versus antigen-experienced comparison.

J is TRBJ2-1 and V is TRBV15; the D is unclear. The source is a man older than 75 in good health. Material for sequencing was blood. The CDR3 here is CATSRDLGQRGQFF. CDR3 nucleotide sequence: TGTGCCACCAGCAGAGATCTGGGTCAACGTGGGCAGTTCTTC.